This T cell receptor (beta chain) was captured in a study of CD8 T cells in ankylosing spondylitis. Whole-study findings and limits: There was a TCR beta motif, made of 7 or 8 highly homologous variants, that appeared characteristic of ankylosing spondylitis blood. The study looked at matched synovial fluid samples from ankylosing spondylitis patients. Disease-linked clones were reported to be significantly enriched there.

5'-RACE, quantitative and with molecular barcodes, yielded the TCR beta libraries. A single record per CDR3 protein comes from TCRdb applying MiXCR to the 5' RACE reads. The table records 670,000 or so distinct CDR3 sequences, under 20% of them present only once. Trimming pared 4 bases from V and 0 bases from J, leaving 19 bases between. Germline V gives CDR1 MGHRA, CDR2 YSYEKL. This CDR3 contains 18 residues. Points on this clonotype: What it binds is not known.

The sequence derives from a male donor with ankylosing spondylitis. The V and J genes are TRBV4-1 and TRBJ1-3; D ambiguous. The sequenced material came from blood, either unsorted or a sorted T cell fraction (not recorded which). CDR3 in amino acids: CASSRVPRTVDSGNTIYF. In nucleotides, the CDR3 is TGCGCCAGCAGCCGCGTACCGAGGACGGTCGACTCTGGAAACACCATATATTTT.